This TCR beta chain was documented in a study of blood T cells in healthy people across ages. Note on this clonotype: Its antigen is as yet unknown.

Points from the study as a whole: While age rose, TCR beta diversity per million T cells dropped in a roughly linear way.

A second PCR of about 7 to 11 cycles used a sample-barcoded 5' primer and a J-beta primer mix. Every cDNA molecule carried a tag from a template-switch adaptor bearing 12 random nucleotides. TCRdb re-analysed the 5' RACE reads in MiXCR, keeping a single row per CDR3 protein. The table lists roughly 800,000 distinct CDR3 sequences, 25% to 30% of them singletons. There are 15 residues in the CDR3. V dropped 4 bases and J dropped 8 bases, with 17 bases sitting between them. Germline CDR1 SEHNR, CDR2 FQNEAQ (reference sequence). The sample was also reused in another study, on T cells of mothers and their children. That paper adds: Sequencing returned over 8.5 million TCR beta CDR3 reads per mother and several million per child.

Sequencing was carried out using blood. This sequence joins TRBV7-9 and TRBJ1-4; D is unclear. The sequence was collected from a boy younger than 18 in good health. The CDR3 nucleotides are TGTGCCAGCAGCTCCGGGGAGGCGGGAGGGGAAAAACTGTTTTTT. Its translation is CASSSGEAGGEKLFF.